A single sample is the source of the 29 T cell receptor beta chains below, sequenced in a study of blood T cell repertoires in COVID-19. TCRdb keeps only in-frame clones here, not all; method: immunoSEQ multiplex PCR. Among about 70,000 clones listed, approximately 90% were seen once. The specimen sequenced was peripheral blood. The receptors come from a human donor in a cohort sampled during active COVID-19.

V usage is TRBV7-2 and J usage is TRBJ1-2; TRBD1 matches 9 bases. The CDR3 extends over 16 amino acids. CDR1 is SGHTA and CDR2 is FQGNSA in the germline V gene. V dropped 4 bases and J dropped 7; count of bases not matched to a gene: 13. CDR3 DNA sequence: TGTGCCAGCAGCTCCTTCGGGGGACAGGGTGAGGCTGGCTACACCTTC. Amino acid sequence: CASSSFGGQGEAGYTF.

V and J are TRBV19 and TRBJ2-5; D might be TRBD2 (6 bases). The CDR3 extends over 16 amino acids. V was shortened by 4 bases and J by 1 base, with 16 bases between the two germline ends. Germline V gene lookup returns CDR1 LNHDA and CDR2 SQIVND (reference sequence). The CDR3 sequence is CASSNRAGYPQETQYF. In DNA, the CDR3 is TGTGCCAGTAGTAACCGAGCGGGCTATCCCCAAGAGACCCAGTACTTC. The full variable domain, in which reference TRBV19 and TRBJ2-5 provide the parts outside the CDR3, is DGGITQSPKYLFRKEGQNVTLSCEQNLNHDAMYWYRQDPGQGLRLIYYSQIVNDFQKGDIAEGYSVSREKKESFPLTVTSAQKNPTAFYLCASSNRAGYPQETQYFGPGTRLLVL.

The chain couples TRBV25-1 to TRBJ1-4; D is unresolved. The CDR3 runs 15 residues. V was cut by 1 base and J by 8 bases, with 14 bases left in between. Germline V CDR1 and CDR2: MGHDK, SYGVNS. The CDR3 is CASSELGGLSEKLFF. DNA for the CDR3: TGTGCCAGCAGTGAATTGGGAGGGCTTAGCGAAAAACTGTTTTTT.

This clone was seen a single time. CDR3 region: CASSLTGTPYNEQFF. In DNA, the CDR3 is TGTGCCAGCAGCCTTACAGGAACCCCCTACAATGAGCAGTTCTTC. This chain connects TRBV7-3 to TRBJ2-1; D may be TRBD1 (5 bases). CDR1 is SGHTA, CDR2 FQGTGA, per germline. The length of the CDR3 is 15 residues. V was pared by 5 bases and J by 2 bases, with 13 bases between.

The chain joins TRBV9 to TRBJ1-1; the match to TRBD1 covers 7 bases. Germline V lookup: CDR1 SGDLS, CDR2 YYNGEE. V lost 0 bases, J lost 1 base, and 3 bases stayed unmatched. CDR3 length equals 15 residues. The CDR3 here is CASSVAGGWNTEAFF. In DNA, the CDR3 is TGTGCCAGCAGCGTAGCAGGGGGGTGGAACACTGAAGCTTTCTTT.

The rearrangement joins TRBV5-1 to TRBJ2-1; D is perhaps TRBD1 (6 bases). The CDR3 is 16 amino acids. Germline-derived CDR1 and CDR2 are SGHRS and YFSETQ. V lost 1 base, J lost 8 bases, and 19 bases lay in between. In DNA, the CDR3 is TGCGCCAGCAGCTTGATAGGGGGTCGAATGGGGCATGAGCAGTTCTTC. This codes for CASSLIGGRMGHEQFF. The complete variable domain, with remaining parts taken from reference TRBV5-1 and TRBJ2-1, reads KAGVTQTPRYLIKTRGQQVTLSCSPISGHRSVSWYQQTPGQGLQFLFEYFSETQRNKGNFPGRFSGRQFSNSRSEMNVSTLELGDSALYLCASSLIGGRMGHEQFFGPGTRLTVL.

CDR3 sequence: CASSLEERFYEQYF. CDR3 bases: TGTGCCAGCAGCTTAGAGGAGCGGTTCTACGAGCAGTACTTC. The chain combines TRBV7-9 with TRBJ2-7, with D perhaps matching TRBD2 (5 bases). The length of the CDR3 is 14 residues. From germline, CDR1 is SEHNR and CDR2 FQNEAQ (reference sequence). The V end was cut by 1 base, the J end by 3 bases, with 10 bases between.

The chain links TRBV3-1 (or the pseudogene TRBV3-2) to TRBJ1-3, with TRBD1 matching over 9 bases. Germline CDR1 and CDR2: LGHDT and YNNKEL (reference sequence). The CDR3 is made up of 16 amino acids. V shed 4 bases, J shed 0 bases, and the junction held 4 bases outside the gene matches. The CDR3 nucleotides are TGTGCCAGCAGCCCTGGACAGGGGATCTCTGGAAACACCATATATTTT. Residues: CASSPGQGISGNTIYF.

The rearrangement joins TRBV6-5 to TRBJ2-5; 9 positions match TRBD1. Per the germline V gene, CDR1 is MNHEY and CDR2 is SVGAGI. J was trimmed by 9 bases and V by 2 bases; bases with no gene match: 10. The CDR3 length is 15 residues. This CDR3 reads CASSYQGGTGSAQYF. The CDR3 DNA reads TGTGCCAGCAGTTACCAGGGAGGGACAGGGTCGGCCCAGTACTTC.

This clone was seen a single time. The V and J genes are TRBV28 and TRBJ1-5; D remains ambiguous. CDR1 MDHEN and CDR2 SYDVKM come from the germline V gene. The CDR3 covers 12 residues. V was pared by 7 bases and J by 9 bases, with 13 bases between. The CDR3 DNA reads as TGTGCCAGCACCGGCAGGTTAAGGCCCCAGCATTTT. Translated, it gives CASTGRLRPQHF.

The rearrangement links TRBV2 to TRBJ2-5; D is uncertain. The CDR3 has 11 residues. Germline-derived CDR1 and CDR2 are SNHLY and FYNNEI. Between the trimmed V and J ends, which lost 6 bases and 5 bases, there was a span of 7 bases. The CDR3 loop reads CASSPRETQYF. DNA of the CDR3: TGTGCCAGCAGCCCCCGGGAGACCCAGTACTTC.

The CDR3, as DNA: TGTGCCACCAGCAGGACCAACGCAGGGTCTCAGTACGTC. Its translation: CATSRTNAGSQYV. This chain connects TRBV15 to TRBJ2-7; the D gene is possibly TRBD1 (5 bases). The germline V gene encodes CDR1 LNHNV and CDR2 YYDKDF (reference sequence). Trimming took off 3 bases at V and 10 bases at J, with 16 bases between the two ends. This CDR3 spans 13 amino acids.

A note on this clone: The sample carries other DNA sequences with the same CDR3. The chain employs TRBV5-6 and TRBJ1-1; D is undetermined. Trimming cost V 0 bases and J 1 base, with 4 bases left between them. CDR3 size: 13 residues. The germline V gene encodes CDR1 SGHDT and CDR2 YYEEEE. The CDR3 coding sequence is TGTGCCAGCAGCTTGGTTCGGAACACTGAAGCTTTCTTT. Translated: CASSLVRNTEAFF.

The chain couples TRBV12-3 or TRBV12-4 to TRBJ1-2; 8 nucleotides agree with TRBD1. The CDR3 spans 13 residues. Unmatched junction bases numbered 2, after V lost 6 bases and J lost 2 bases. Written as DNA, the CDR3 is TGTGCCAGCAGGGGACAGGTAAACTATGGCTACACCTTC. It yields the protein CASRGQVNYGYTF.

This clone was observed a single time. The chain recombines TRBV6-1 with TRBJ2-1; weak D call: TRBD2 (6 bases). V lost 1 base and J lost 3, with 10 bases in between. Germline CDR1 MNHNS, CDR2 SASEGT. This CDR3 has 15 residues. This CDR3 is CASSEDIAVYNEQFF. The CDR3, as DNA: TGTGCCAGCAGTGAAGACATAGCGGTCTACAATGAGCAGTTCTTC.

This rearrangement joins TRBV10-3 to TRBJ1-1; D gene unclear. V was cut by 2 bases and J by 5 bases, with 21 bases left in between. CDR3 size: 17 residues. Germline loops: CDR1 ENHRY, CDR2 SYGVKD. The CDR3 spells CAISELAGWAGVTEAFF. In nucleotides, the CDR3 is TGTGCCATCAGTGAGCTGGCCGGATGGGCCGGCGTGACTGAAGCTTTCTTT.

V gene TRBV30 combines with J gene TRBJ2-1; D is perhaps TRBD1 (5 bases). In germline, CDR1 is GTSNPN, CDR2 SVGIG (reference sequence). The CDR3 loop spans 12 amino acids. Trimming pared 1 base from V and 4 bases from J, leaving 5 bases between. The CDR3 loop is CAWSGQYNEQFF. CDR3 bases: TGTGCCTGGAGTGGACAGTACAATGAGCAGTTCTTC.

This clone was recorded once. This CDR3 is CASKQGATKNIQYF. The CDR3 region has the DNA TGTGCCAGTAAACAGGGGGCGACCAAAAACATTCAGTACTTC. V and J are TRBV19 and TRBJ2-4; 9 positions match TRBD1. The CDR3 extends over 14 amino acids. V lost 7 bases and J lost 2; bases outside the gene matches: 3. Germline V gene lookup returns CDR1 LNHDA and CDR2 SQIVND (reference sequence).

V is TRBV6-1 and J is TRBJ2-4, with D maybe TRBD2 (7 bases). Per the germline V gene, CDR1 is MNHNS and CDR2 is SASEGT. V was shortened by 2 bases and J by 8 bases, with 19 bases between the two germline ends. CDR3 length equals 16 residues. This chain's CDR3 is CASSEWPWGGKDIQYF. The CDR3 bases are TGTGCCAGCAGTGAATGGCCTTGGGGGGGCAAGGACATTCAGTACTTC.

The genes are TRBV28 and TRBJ1-2, with D perhaps TRBD1 (5 bases). The germline V gene has CDR1 MDHEN and CDR2 SYDVKM. The CDR3 runs 14 residues. Between the trimmed V and J ends, which lost 3 bases and 7 bases, there was a span of 15 bases. This CDR3 reads CASSFPSQGFGYTF. As DNA, the CDR3 is TGTGCCAGCAGTTTCCCAAGTCAGGGATTTGGCTACACCTTC.

This sequence joins TRBV19 and TRBJ1-5; 8 bases are a match to TRBD1. The CDR3 contains 15 residues. Germline assignment: CDR1 LNHDA and CDR2 SQIVND (reference sequence). J lost 7 bases, V lost 8 bases, and 13 bases had no gene match. The CDR3 here is CASQAWTGWGQPQHF. CDR3 coding DNA: TGTGCCAGTCAAGCTTGGACAGGGTGGGGACAGCCCCAGCATTTT.

The CDR3 sequence: CASSYSGTGLYEQYV. DNA of the CDR3: TGTGCCAGCAGTTACTCCGGGACAGGCCTCTACGAGCAGTACGTC. The V call is TRBV6-6, the J call TRBJ2-7; TRBD1 matches at 8 bases. J was trimmed by 3 bases and V by 0 bases; bases with no gene match: 4. This CDR3 has 15 residues. CDR1 and CDR2 from the germline V gene are MNHNY and SVGAGI (reference sequence).

This chain joins TRBV5-1 and TRBJ2-5; 7 nucleotides align to TRBD2. CDR3 length: 14 amino acids. The V segment lost 0 bases and the J segment 5 bases; nucleotides outside the gene matches: 4. Germline V gene data show CDR1 as SGHRS and CDR2 as YFSETQ. The CDR3 is CASSLGREKETQYF. CDR3 DNA: TGCGCCAGCAGCTTGGGGCGGGAGAAGGAGACCCAGTACTTC. Based on the CDR3 plus reference TRBV5-1 and TRBJ2-5, the full variable domain is KAGVTQTPRYLIKTRGQQVTLSCSPISGHRSVSWYQQTPGQGLQFLFEYFSETQRNKGNFPGRFSGRQFSNSRSEMNVSTLELGDSALYLCASSLGREKETQYFGPGTRLLVL.

The J gene is TRBJ1-2, the V gene TRBV29-1, with 8 bases lining up with TRBD1. Trimming at V came to 1 base and at J to 3 bases, leaving 10 bases not matched to a gene. CDR1 is SQVTM, CDR2 ANQGSEA, per germline. The CDR3 is made up of 16 amino acids. The CDR3 region is CSVEGGGGQGDYGYTF. DNA of the CDR3: TGCAGCGTTGAAGGAGGGGGAGGACAGGGTGACTATGGCTACACCTTC.

This clone was counted between two and nine times. This chain joins TRBV9 and TRBJ1-2; 7 nucleotides line up with TRBD1. CDR1 SGDLS and CDR2 YYNGEE come from the germline V gene. This CDR3 comprises 14 residues. J lost 2 bases, V lost 7 bases, and 8 bases had no gene match. CDR3 sequence: CASGIPGGNYGYTF. The CDR3 DNA reads TGTGCCAGCGGGATCCCAGGGGGAAACTATGGCTACACCTTC.

V is TRBV3-1 (or the pseudogene TRBV3-2) and J is TRBJ1-2, with 7 bases lining up with TRBD1. J gave up 4 bases and V 2 bases, and 1 base lay outside the gene matches. The CDR3 runs 13 residues. Germline loops: CDR1 LGHDT, CDR2 YNNKEL (reference sequence). The CDR3 loop is CASSQNRGYGYTF. The CDR3 coding sequence is TGTGCCAGCAGCCAAAACAGGGGCTATGGCTACACCTTC.

The gene calls are TRBV6-5 and TRBJ2-5; perhaps TRBD2 as D (6 bases). Per the germline V gene, CDR1 is MNHEY and CDR2 is SVGAGI. The CDR3 consists of 12 residues. V dropped 5 bases and J dropped 7 bases, with 11 bases sitting between them. The CDR3 DNA follows: TGTGCCAGCAGTACCCGGGGAGGGACCCAGTACTTC. It specifies CASSTRGGTQYF.

The CDR3, as DNA: TGCGCCAGCAGCTTGATTACGGACACCTACAATGAGCAGTTCTTC. It translates to CASSLITDTYNEQFF. The genes are TRBV5-1 and TRBJ2-1; the D gene is possibly TRBD1 (5 bases). CDR1 and CDR2 (germline): SGHRS, YFSETQ. The V end was cut by 1 base, the J end by 2 bases, with 10 bases between. The CDR3 has 15 amino acids.

V gene TRBV6-5 combines with J gene TRBJ2-1, with 12 nucleotides matching TRBD2. CDR1 is MNHEY and CDR2 is SVGAGI in the germline V gene. The CDR3 totals 16 residues. V lost 2 bases, J lost 4 bases, and 3 bases stayed unmatched. The CDR3: CASSYIGLAGYNEQFF. The DNA of the CDR3 is TGTGCCAGCAGTTACATCGGACTAGCGGGATACAATGAGCAGTTCTTC.